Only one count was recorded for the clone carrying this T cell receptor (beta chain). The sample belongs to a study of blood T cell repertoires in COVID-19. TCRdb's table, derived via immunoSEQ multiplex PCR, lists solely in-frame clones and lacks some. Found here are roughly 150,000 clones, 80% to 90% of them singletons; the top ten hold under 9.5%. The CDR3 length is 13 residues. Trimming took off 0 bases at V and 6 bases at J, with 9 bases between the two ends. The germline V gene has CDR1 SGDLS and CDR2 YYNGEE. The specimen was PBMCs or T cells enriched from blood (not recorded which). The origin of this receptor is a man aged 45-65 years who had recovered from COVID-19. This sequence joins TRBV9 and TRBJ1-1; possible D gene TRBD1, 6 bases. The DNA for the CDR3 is TGTGCCAGCAGCGTAGACGAGGGGGCTGAAGCTTTCTTT. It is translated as CASSVDEGAEAFF. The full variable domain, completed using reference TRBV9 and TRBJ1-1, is DSGVTQTPKHLITATGQRVTLRCSPRSGDLSVYWYQQSLDQGLQFLIQYYNGEERAKGNILERFSAQQFPDLHSELNLSSLELGDSALYFCASSVDEGAEAFFGQGTRLTVV.